This passage covers 16 T cell receptor beta chains from one sample sequenced in a study of T cells after somatic rescue of genetic block. The data were produced by immunoSEQ multiplex PCR, yet TCRdb's version contains in-frame clones alone and is incomplete. The table shows some 68,000 clones, with approximately 91% occurring only once. Sequences were obtained from peripheral blood mononuclear cells (PBMCs). These receptors all stem from a man in his thirties or forties.

The J gene is TRBJ1-1, the V gene TRBV9; no definite D call. The CDR3 covers 12 residues. CDR1 and CDR2 (germline): SGDLS, YYNGEE. The germline V and J ends were trimmed by 4 bases and 3 bases, with 7 bases remaining between them. The CDR3 is CASSRSDTEAFF. The CDR3, as DNA: TGTGCCAGCAGCCGGTCAGACACTGAAGCTTTCTTT.

The chain carries TRBV9 and TRBJ2-1, with 10 nucleotides matching TRBD2. CDR1 and CDR2 from the germline V gene are SGDLS and YYNGEE. Trimming at V came to 4 bases and at J to 3 bases, leaving 4 bases not matched to a gene. The CDR3 is 15 amino acids. The CDR3 nucleotides are TGTGCCAGCAGCTCCACTAGCGGGATCTACAATGAGCAGTTCTTC. Its translation: CASSSTSGIYNEQFF.

This chain's CDR3 is CASSFRDPRNTEAFF. CDR3 sequence (DNA): TGTGCCAGCAGCTTCCGGGACCCGAGGAACACTGAAGCTTTCTTT. The chain combines TRBV5-5 with TRBJ1-1; tentative D call: TRBD1 (5 bases). With 2 bases removed from V and 1 base from J, the gap between germline ends came to 12 bases. The CDR3 has 15 amino acids. Germline loops: CDR1 SGHKS, CDR2 YYEKEE (reference sequence).

The rearrangement links TRBV9 to TRBJ2-3; D unclear. Between the trimmed V and J ends, which lost 3 bases and 2 bases, there was a span of 4 bases. The CDR3 sequence is 12 residues long. CDR1 is SGDLS and CDR2 is YYNGEE in the germline V gene. The CDR3 nucleotides read TGTGCCAGCAGCGCCCACACAGATACGCAGTATTTT. Its translation is CASSAHTDTQYF. The full variable domain, its missing parts supplied by reference TRBV9 and TRBJ2-3, is DSGVTQTPKHLITATGQRVTLRCSPRSGDLSVYWYQQSLDQGLQFLIQYYNGEERAKGNILERFSAQQFPDLHSELNLSSLELGDSALYFCASSAHTDTQYFGPGTRLTVL.

This clone was seen just once. The chain links TRBV4-1 to TRBJ2-1, with 11 bases aligning to TRBD2. The CDR3 has 17 residues. V trimming: 2 bases; J trimming: 7 bases; junction bases outside the gene matches: 10. The germline CDR1 and CDR2 sequences are MGHRA and YSYEKL. CDR3 region: CASSQKGLAGGGNEQFF. The CDR3 bases are TGCGCCAGCAGCCAAAAAGGCCTAGCGGGGGGCGGGAATGAGCAGTTCTTC.

The chain joins TRBV19 to TRBJ2-1; TRBD2 agrees at 8 bases. The CDR3 runs 13 residues. Unmatched junction bases numbered 0, after V lost 5 bases and J lost 3 bases. From germline, CDR1 is LNHDA and CDR2 SQIVND (reference sequence). CDR3 sequence: CASSRGGYNEQFF. CDR3 bases: TGTGCCAGTAGTCGGGGGGGCTACAATGAGCAGTTCTTC. Filled out from reference TRBV19 and TRBJ2-1, the complete variable domain reads DGGITQSPKYLFRKEGQNVTLSCEQNLNHDAMYWYRQDPGQGLRLIYYSQIVNDFQKGDIAEGYSVSREKKESFPLTVTSAQKNPTAFYLCASSRGGYNEQFFGPGTRLTVL.

CDR3 nucleotides: TGCGCCAGCAGCCAAGTGGACAGAGAAGCTTTCTTT. Its translation is CASSQVDREAFF. The rearrangement joins TRBV4-1 to TRBJ1-1; D is perhaps TRBD1 (6 bases). Trimming pared 1 base from V and 8 bases from J, leaving 8 bases between. Germline V gene sequence: CDR1 MGHRA, CDR2 YSYEKL. CDR3 length: 12 residues.

The rearrangement links TRBV9 to TRBJ2-7; TRBD2 is a possible D gene (6 bases). The CDR3 consists of 16 residues. V gave up 4 bases and J gave up 0 bases, with 17 bases separating them. Germline-derived CDR1 and CDR2 are SGDLS and YYNGEE. The chain's CDR3 is CASSPSRLDSSYEQYF. CDR3 sequence (DNA): TGTGCCAGCAGCCCAAGCCGACTAGACTCCTCCTACGAGCAGTACTTC.

The chain employs TRBV7-9 and TRBJ2-5; 14 bases align to TRBD2. The V gene end was trimmed by 5 bases and the J gene end by 1 base; junction bases not matched to a gene: 9. Per germline, CDR1 SEHNR and CDR2 FQNEAQ (reference sequence). This CDR3 region has 18 residues. CDR3 protein: CASSTGTSGGAFQETQYF. The CDR3 coding sequence is TGTGCCAGCAGCACTGGGACTAGCGGGGGAGCCTTCCAAGAGACCCAGTACTTC.

The table lists this clone with a few counts. The rearrangement links TRBV2 to TRBJ1-1, with TRBD1 as a possible D gene (5 bases). Germline assignment: CDR1 SNHLY and CDR2 FYNNEI. There are 13 residues in the CDR3. Trimming took off 8 bases at V and 2 bases at J, with 12 bases between the two ends. Here the CDR3 DNA reads TGTGCCAGCTACCAGGGAAGAAACACTGAAGCTTTCTTT. Translation gives CASYQGRNTEAFF.

The chain uses TRBV11-3 and TRBJ2-7; a weak D match, TRBD2 (6 bases). This CDR3 has 14 residues. Germline V gene sequence: CDR1 SGHNT, CDR2 YENEEA. The V end was cut by 2 bases, the J end by 0 bases, with 8 bases between. CDR3 loop: CASSLTGGSYEQYF. Here the CDR3 DNA reads TGTGCCAGCAGCTTAACCGGGGGCTCCTACGAGCAGTACTTC.

This clone was counted a single time. The V call is TRBV4-1, the J call TRBJ1-4; D unresolved. The length of the CDR3 is 14 residues. V lost 1 base to trimming and J lost 5 bases, with 8 bases between them. Germline lookup yields CDR1 MGHRA and CDR2 YSYEKL. CDR3 residues: CASSQGPYNEKLFF. The CDR3 coding sequence is TGCGCCAGCAGCCAAGGCCCCTACAATGAAAAACTGTTTTTT.

The chain combines TRBV11-2 with TRBJ1-2; possible D gene TRBD1, 5 bases. From germline, CDR1 is SGHAT and CDR2 FQNNGV. The CDR3 contains 13 residues. The V and J ends lost 4 bases and 8 bases respectively, with 14 bases between them. CDR3 protein: CASSYGHLRGYTF. DNA of the CDR3: TGTGCCAGCAGCTACGGACACTTGAGGGGCTACACCTTC.

The chain is built from TRBV28 and TRBJ2-4; D not certain. V was pared by 3 bases and J by 0 bases, with 9 bases between. From germline, CDR1 is MDHEN and CDR2 SYDVKM. This CDR3 contains 15 residues. The DNA of the CDR3 is TGTGCCAGCAGTTTCCCACAAATAGCCAAAAACATTCAGTACTTC. Its translation: CASSFPQIAKNIQYF.

V gene TRBV4-3 combines with J gene TRBJ2-7; 11 bases match TRBD1. The V and J ends lost 0 bases and 3 bases, in that order; junction bases with no gene match: 4. This CDR3 is 16 amino acids long. The germline CDR1 and CDR2 sequences are LGHNA and YSLEER. CDR3 DNA: TGCGCCAGCAGCCAAGATCAGGGACAGGGGGTCTACGAGCAGTACTTC. Translated: CASSQDQGQGVYEQYF.

This chain connects TRBV7-9 to TRBJ2-3; D gene unclear. The CDR3 extends over 15 amino acids. Germline V CDR1 and CDR2: SEHNR, FQNEAQ (reference sequence). The V end was cut by 1 base, the J end by 4 bases, with 12 bases between. CDR3 residues: CASSLGSFLPDTQYF. For the CDR3, the DNA is TGTGCCAGCAGCTTAGGTTCCTTCCTCCCAGATACGCAGTATTTT.